One TCR beta chain is described in this entry. Time point reported: pre-treatment sample, taken before nivolumab and TIL therapy. The source of the sample is a study of TIL therapy for anti-PD-1-resistant metastatic lung cancer. The immunoSEQ assay was v3. TCRdb's table, derived via immunoSEQ multiplex PCR, lists solely in-frame clones and lacks some. The sample includes about 53,000 clones, about 70% of them seen just once. The CDR3 consists of 10 residues. CDR1 is SQVTM and CDR2 is ANQGSEA in the germline V gene. The germline V and J ends were trimmed by 7 bases and 4 bases, with 7 bases remaining between them.

This chain connects TRBV29-1 to TRBJ2-5; D uncertain. Specimen: blood, collected at baseline. This sequence originates from a person between 25 and 79 years old with non-small cell lung cancer. This chain's CDR3 is CSGTRETQYF. The DNA for the CDR3 is TGCAGCGGTACAAGAGAGACCCAGTACTTC. The full variable domain, rest sourced from reference TRBV29-1 and TRBJ2-5, is SAVISQKPSRDICQRGTSLTIQCQVDSQVTMMFWYRQQPGQSLTLIATANQGSEATYESGFVIDKFPISRPNLTFSTLTVSNMSPEDSSIYLCSGTRETQYFGPGTRLLVL.